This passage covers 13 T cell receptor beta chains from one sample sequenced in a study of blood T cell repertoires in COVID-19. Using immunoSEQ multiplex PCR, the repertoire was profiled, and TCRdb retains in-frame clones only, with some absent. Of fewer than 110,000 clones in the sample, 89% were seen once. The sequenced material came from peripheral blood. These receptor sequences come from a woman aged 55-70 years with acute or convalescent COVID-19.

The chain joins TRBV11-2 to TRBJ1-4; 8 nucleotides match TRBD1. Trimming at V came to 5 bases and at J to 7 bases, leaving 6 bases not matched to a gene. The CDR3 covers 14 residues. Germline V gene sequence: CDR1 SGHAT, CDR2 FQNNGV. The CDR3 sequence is CASSLTGGTEKLFF. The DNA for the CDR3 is TGTGCCAGCAGCCTCACAGGGGGGACTGAAAAACTGTTTTTT. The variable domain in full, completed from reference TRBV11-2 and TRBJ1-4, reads EAGVAQSPRYKIIEKRQSVAFWCNPISGHATLYWYQQILGQGPKLLIQFQNNGVVDDSQLPKDRFSAERLKGVDSTLKIQPAKLEDSAVYLCASSLTGGTEKLFFGSGTQLSVL.

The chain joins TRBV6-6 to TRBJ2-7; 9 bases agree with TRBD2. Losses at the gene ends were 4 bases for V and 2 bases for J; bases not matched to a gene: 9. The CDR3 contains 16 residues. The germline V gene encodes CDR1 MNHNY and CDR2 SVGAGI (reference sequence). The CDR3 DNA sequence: TGTGCCAGCAGTTCCTCGACTAGCGGCAATCCCTACGAGCAGTACGTC. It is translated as CASSSSTSGNPYEQYV.

CDR3 residues: CASSQEGTSWADTQYF. The CDR3 nucleotides read TGTGCCAGCAGCCAAGAAGGGACTAGCTGGGCAGATACGCAGTATTTT. V usage is TRBV3-1 (or the pseudogene TRBV3-2) and J usage is TRBJ2-3; 9 bases are shared with TRBD2. With V trimmed by 0 bases and J by 4 bases, 5 bases remained unmatched. This CDR3 comprises 16 residues. In germline, CDR1 is LGHDT, CDR2 YNNKEL (reference sequence).

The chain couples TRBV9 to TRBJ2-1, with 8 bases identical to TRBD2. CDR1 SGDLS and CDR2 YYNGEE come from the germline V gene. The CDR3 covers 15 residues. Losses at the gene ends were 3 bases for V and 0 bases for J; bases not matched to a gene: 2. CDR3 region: CASSASGGSYNEQFF. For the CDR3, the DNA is TGTGCCAGCAGCGCAAGCGGGGGCTCCTACAATGAGCAGTTCTTC.

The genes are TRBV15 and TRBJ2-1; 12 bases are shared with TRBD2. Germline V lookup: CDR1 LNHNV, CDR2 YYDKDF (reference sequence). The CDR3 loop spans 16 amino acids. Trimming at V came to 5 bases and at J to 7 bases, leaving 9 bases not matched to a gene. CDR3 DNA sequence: TGTGCCACCAGCCGACCGACTAGCGGGAGTAGGAATGAGCAGTTCTTC. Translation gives CATSRPTSGSRNEQFF.

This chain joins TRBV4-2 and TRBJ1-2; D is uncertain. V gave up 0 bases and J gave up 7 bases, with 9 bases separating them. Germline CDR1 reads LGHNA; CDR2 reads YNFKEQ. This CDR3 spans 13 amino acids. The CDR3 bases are TGTGCCAGCAGCCAAGAAGGACGGGGTGGCTACACCTTC. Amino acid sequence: CASSQEGRGGYTF.

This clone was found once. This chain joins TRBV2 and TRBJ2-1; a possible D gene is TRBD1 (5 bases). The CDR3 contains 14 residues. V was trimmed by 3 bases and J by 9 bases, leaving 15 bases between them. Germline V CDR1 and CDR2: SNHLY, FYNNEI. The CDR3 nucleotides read TGTGCCAGCAGTGATTTGATTAACAGGAGTGAGCAGTTCTTC. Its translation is CASSDLINRSEQFF.

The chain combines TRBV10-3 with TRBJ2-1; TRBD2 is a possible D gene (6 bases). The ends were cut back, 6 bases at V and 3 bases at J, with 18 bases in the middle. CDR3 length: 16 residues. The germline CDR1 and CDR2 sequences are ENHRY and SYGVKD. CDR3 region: CAIRGGSTSFYNEQFF. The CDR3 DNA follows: TGTGCCATCAGGGGCGGATCTACTAGCTTCTACAATGAGCAGTTCTTC.

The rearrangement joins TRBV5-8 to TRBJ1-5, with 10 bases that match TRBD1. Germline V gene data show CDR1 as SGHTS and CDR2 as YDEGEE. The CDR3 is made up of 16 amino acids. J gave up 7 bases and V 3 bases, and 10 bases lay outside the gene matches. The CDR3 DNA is TGTGCCAGCAGCTCCAACTCCGGGACAGGGGAGCAGCCCCAGCATTTT. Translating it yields CASSSNSGTGEQPQHF.

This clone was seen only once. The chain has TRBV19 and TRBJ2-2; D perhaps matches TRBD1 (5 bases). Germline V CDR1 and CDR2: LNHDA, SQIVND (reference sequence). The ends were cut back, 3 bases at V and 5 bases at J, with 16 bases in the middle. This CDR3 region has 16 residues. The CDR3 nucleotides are TGTGCCAGTAGTATCAACTGGGGCGCTGAAACCGGGGAGCTGTTTTTT. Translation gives CASSINWGAETGELFF.

DNA of the CDR3: TGTGCCACCAGTGATACTTGGGGCAGGGTGGAAGGCACTGAAGCTTTCTTT. It yields the protein CATSDTWGRVEGTEAFF. The chain combines TRBV24-1 with TRBJ1-1, with a possible D match to TRBD1 (5 bases). This CDR3 region has 17 residues. CDR1 KGHDR and CDR2 SFDVKD come from the germline V gene. The germline V and J ends were trimmed by 3 bases and 4 bases, with 20 bases remaining between them.

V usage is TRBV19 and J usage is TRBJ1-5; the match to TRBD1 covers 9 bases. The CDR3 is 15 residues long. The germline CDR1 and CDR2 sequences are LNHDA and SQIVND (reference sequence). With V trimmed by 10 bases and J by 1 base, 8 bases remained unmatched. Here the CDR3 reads CATQDRGWSNQPQHF. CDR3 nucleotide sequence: TGTGCCACCCAGGACAGGGGATGGAGCAATCAGCCCCAGCATTTT.

CDR3 amino acids: CASSFYRGNSGEQFF. DNA of the CDR3: TGTGCCAGCAGTTTTTACAGGGGAAATTCGGGTGAGCAGTTCTTC. The J gene is TRBJ2-1, the V gene TRBV28; 7 bases line up with TRBD1. Trimming at V came to 3 bases and at J to 9 bases, leaving 11 bases not matched to a gene. The CDR3 is 15 amino acids. The germline V gene has CDR1 MDHEN and CDR2 SYDVKM.